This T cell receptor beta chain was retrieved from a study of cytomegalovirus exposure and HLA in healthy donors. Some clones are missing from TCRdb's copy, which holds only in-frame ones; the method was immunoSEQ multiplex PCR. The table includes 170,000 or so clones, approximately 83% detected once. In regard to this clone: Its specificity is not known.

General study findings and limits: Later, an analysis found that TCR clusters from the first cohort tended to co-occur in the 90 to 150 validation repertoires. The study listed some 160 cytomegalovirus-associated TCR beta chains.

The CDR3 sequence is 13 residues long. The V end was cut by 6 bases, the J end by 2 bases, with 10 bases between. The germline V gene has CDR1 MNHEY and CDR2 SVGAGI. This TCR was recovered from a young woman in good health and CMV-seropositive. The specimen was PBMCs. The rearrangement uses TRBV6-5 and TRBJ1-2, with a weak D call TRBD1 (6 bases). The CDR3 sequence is CASRLGQNYGYTF. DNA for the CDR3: TGTGCCAGCAGGTTAGGACAGAACTATGGCTACACCTTC.